The rows below give T cell receptor beta chains drawn from one sample of a study of T-cell memory formation after mild COVID-19. TCRdb reanalysed the 5' RACE reads using MiXCR and keeps one entry per CDR3 protein. The data contain roughly 380,000 distinct CDR3 sequences, 25% to 30% of them singletons. The sequencing sample was made of PBMCs or a T cell subset sorted from them (not recorded which). These receptors came from an adult woman who had mild COVID-19 (a few samples of this study predate the infection). Cell type and time point are not known. Both conserved end residues are part of each CDR3. Each record gives: D gene, J gene, clone size, V gene, CDR3 protein, CDR3 DNA. The D gene is left open where the match is weak. Some rows have no size entry. The others give once, few or many, or a class for an expanded clone.

.	TRBJ2-5	.	TRBV6-1	CASSSQGETQYF	TGTGCCAGCAGTTCTCAGGGAGAGACCCAGTACTTC
TRBD2	TRBJ2-3	many	TRBV10-3	CAITEQSGSDTQYF	TGTGCCATCACCGAGCAAAGCGGGAGTGATACGCAGTATTTT
.	TRBJ2-1	few	TRBV5-1	CASSSTSPYNEQFF	TGCGCCAGCAGCTCAACCTCTCCATACAATGAGCAGTTCTTC
.	TRBJ2-7	.	TRBV11-2	CASSLRPGFYEQYF	TGTGCCAGCAGCTTACGTCCAGGATTCTACGAGCAGTACTTC
.	TRBJ2-5	.	TRBV7-9	CASSSQRHQETQYF	TGTGCCAGCAGTTCTCAGCGGCATCAAGAGACCCAGTACTTC
.	TRBJ2-2	.	TRBV7-6	CASSSIIGGANGELFF	TGTGCCAGCAGCTCGATAATTGGGGGGGCAAACGGGGAGCTGTTTTTT
TRBD1	TRBJ2-5	few	TRBV20-1	CSASQGLGETQYF	TGCAGTGCATCACAGGGGCTTGGGGAGACCCAGTACTTC
TRBD1	TRBJ1-6	.	TRBV16	CASSLRRGQVSSPLHF	TGTGCCAGCAGCCTGAGACGTGGACAGGTTTCTTCACCCCTCCACTTT
TRBD1	TRBJ1-5	few	TRBV6-5	CASSPTGNQPQHF	TGTGCCAGCAGTCCGACAGGGAATCAGCCCCAGCATTTT
TRBD2	TRBJ2-5	few	TRBV20-1	CSASRAAGTRETQYF	TGCAGTGCTAGTCGTGCAGCGGGGACTCGGGAGACCCAGTACTTC
TRBD1	TRBJ2-4	few	TRBV29-1	CSAIRKTGKSLNIQYF	TGCAGCGCCATTAGGAAGACAGGGAAGTCCCTGAACATTCAGTACTTC
.	TRBJ1-1	once	TRBV19	CASSLGHRNTEAFF	TGTGCCAGTAGTCTCGGACATCGGAACACTGAAGCTTTCTTT
TRBD2	TRBJ2-5	.	TRBV12-3/TRBV12-4	CASSPGTRETQYF	TGTGCCAGCAGTCCCGGGACTAGAGAGACCCAGTACTTC
.	TRBJ1-1	.	TRBV5-1	CASSLERSQEAFF	TGCGCCAGCAGCCTTGAGAGGTCACAGGAAGCTTTCTTT
.	TRBJ1-6	.	TRBV6-5	CASSYSQDSPLHF	TGTGCCAGCAGTTACTCCCAGGATTCACCCCTCCACTTT
.	TRBJ1-3	.	TRBV4-1	CASSQDLTPGNTIYF	TGCGCCAGCAGCCAAGATCTCACTCCTGGAAACACCATATATTTT
TRBD1	TRBJ1-1	.	TRBV5-1	CASSLPTGEQNTEAFF	TGCGCCAGCAGCCTTCCCACAGGGGAACAGAACACTGAAGCTTTCTTT
.	TRBJ2-7	few	TRBV5-1	CASSSRDRSGEQYF	TGCGCCAGCAGCTCCCGGGACCGTTCGGGAGAGCAGTACTTC
TRBD1	TRBJ1-3	once	TRBV6-1	CASRAGQGYLSGNTIYF	TGTGCCAGCAGGGCGGGACAGGGCTATCTCTCTGGAAACACCATATATTTT
TRBD1	TRBJ1-2	.	TRBV20-1	CSVPDRAYGYTF	TGCAGTGTCCCGGACAGGGCCTATGGCTACACCTTC
.	TRBJ2-1	few	TRBV10-3	CAISGPKSRQGGSEQFF	TGTGCCATCAGTGGACCGAAGTCGCGGCAGGGTGGTTCTGAGCAGTTCTTC
.	TRBJ2-3	few	TRBV6-2/TRBV6-3	CASSYSPPMDTQYF	TGTGCCAGCAGTTACTCCCCTCCAATGGATACGCAGTATTTT
.	TRBJ1-1	.	TRBV12-3/TRBV12-4	CASSRPGGGATGNTEAFF	TGTGCCAGCAGCCGCCCGGGAGGGGGGGCAACGGGGAACACTGAAGCTTTCTTT
.	TRBJ2-7	few	TRBV4-1	CATRLHSGQRYEQYF	TGCGCCACCCGACTGCATTCAGGACAGCGCTACGAGCAGTACTTC
TRBD2	TRBJ2-3	.	TRBV29-1	CSVEEGISLAGGRATDTQYF	TGCAGCGTTGAAGAAGGGATCTCACTAGCGGGAGGAAGAGCAACAGATACGCAGTATTTT
.	TRBJ2-2	few	TRBV9	CASSVTPGAGELFF	TGTGCCAGCAGCGTAACCCCGGGGGCCGGGGAGCTGTTTTTT
.	TRBJ2-2	few	TRBV9	CASSPTSPGELFF	TGTGCCAGCAGTCCTACTAGTCCCGGGGAGCTGTTTTTT
.	TRBJ2-3	.	TRBV4-1	CASSPSGPETDTQYF	TGCGCCAGCAGCCCCTCCGGCCCTGAAACAGATACGCAGTATTTT
.	TRBJ1-2	few	TRBV5-1	CASSLAGAGNYGYTF	TGCGCCAGCAGCTTGGCCGGGGCAGGGAACTATGGCTACACCTTC
.	TRBJ1-2	.	TRBV15	CATSERWSVNYGYTF	TGTGCCACCTCCGAGCGGTGGTCTGTTAACTATGGCTACACCTTC
.	TRBJ1-2	.	TRBV19	CASSDEGRSPDYGYTF	TGTGCCAGTAGCGACGAGGGACGGTCTCCAGACTATGGCTACACCTTC
.	TRBJ2-7	few	TRBV6-5	CASSNLGEQYF	TGTGCCAGCAGTAATCTTGGCGAGCAGTACTTC
.	TRBJ1-2	few	TRBV6-2/TRBV6-3	CASSYSAGGLGYTF	TGTGCCAGCAGTTACTCCGCGGGGGGCCTTGGCTACACCTTC
.	TRBJ2-3	.	TRBV28	CASSPLPGEVTDTQYF	TGTGCCAGCAGTCCCTTGCCGGGAGAAGTAACAGATACGCAGTATTTT
TRBD1	TRBJ1-5	few	TRBV6-1	CASSSTSGTGAQPQHF	TGTGCCAGCAGTTCAACTTCCGGGACAGGGGCTCAGCCCCAGCATTTT
.	TRBJ1-1	.	TRBV27	CASSSLGFGGGAVNTEAFF	TGTGCCAGCAGCTCATTGGGTTTTGGCGGGGGGGCGGTGAACACTGAAGCTTTCTTT
.	TRBJ1-5	.	TRBV30	CAWSVGALAPHF	TGTGCCTGGAGTGTAGGGGCCCTGGCGCCGCATTTT
.	TRBJ2-1	.	TRBV4-3	CASSQDVGSSYNEQFF	TGCGCCAGCAGCCAAGATGTGGGCTCCTCCTACAATGAGCAGTTCTTC
TRBD2	TRBJ2-7	few	TRBV7-9	CASSAGLAERSSYEQYF	TGTGCCAGCAGCGCGGGACTAGCGGAGAGAAGCTCCTACGAGCAGTACTTC
.	TRBJ2-1	.	TRBV4-3	CASSIKAGSYNEQFF	TGCGCCAGCAGTATAAAGGCGGGGTCCTACAATGAGCAGTTCTTC
.	TRBJ2-3	few	TRBV18	CASTLTDTQYF	TGTGCCAGCACCCTCACAGATACGCAGTATTTT